What follows are 7 T cell receptor beta chains derived from one specimen sequenced in a study of Ad26.COV2.S vaccination and SARS-CoV-2 variants. Treatment denoted: some 20 received Ad26.COV2.S at low or high dose, single or two shots; about 5 received placebo; per-sample allocation not given. Specimens were obtained on day 63 following the first vaccine or placebo injection. Sequencing used immunoSEQ multiplex PCR; TCRdb keeps in-frame clones, though not all of them. The table has roughly 410,000 clones, 83% seen once. The sample was peripheral blood, taken in a trial of Ad26.COV2.S vaccine versus placebo. These receptors were taken from a person between 18 and 59 years old who received the Ad26.COV2.S COVID-19 vaccine or a placebo.

The chain employs TRBV7-2 and TRBJ2-3; 10 bases align to TRBD2. Per germline, CDR1 SGHTA and CDR2 FQGNSA. The CDR3 is 15 residues long. The ends lost 4 bases at V and 3 bases at J; junction bases unmatched: 4. CDR3 residues: CASSWTSGNTDTQYF. CDR3 nucleotide sequence: TGTGCCAGCAGCTGGACTAGCGGAAATACAGATACGCAGTATTTT.

The chain joins TRBV27 to TRBJ1-2, with D hard to call. Germline V gene lookup returns CDR1 MNHEY and CDR2 SMNVEV (reference sequence). The CDR3 totals 16 residues. V lost 5 bases and J lost 4, with 20 bases in between. As DNA, the CDR3 is TGTGCCAGCAGTCCTAGGCTCGTCGAAACTACCTATGGCTACACCTTC. Amino acids: CASSPRLVETTYGYTF.

The genes are TRBV19 and TRBJ1-2; D gene ambiguous. This CDR3 region has 12 residues. Germline V CDR1 and CDR2: LNHDA, SQIVND (reference sequence). The V and J ends lost 5 bases and 4 bases respectively, with 8 bases between them. Here the CDR3 reads CASSLSAYGYTF. The DNA for the CDR3 is TGTGCCAGTAGTCTGTCGGCCTATGGCTACACCTTC.

This chain uses TRBV15 with TRBJ2-1, with TRBD2 identical over 10 bases. V shed 3 bases and J 4 bases; nucleotides not matched to a gene: 6. CDR1 is LNHNV, CDR2 YYDKDF, per germline (reference sequence). This CDR3 is built from 16 residues. CDR3 sequence (DNA): TGTGCCACCAGCAGGGGTACTAGCGGGGATTACAATGAGCAGTTCTTC. Residues: CATSRGTSGDYNEQFF. Full variable domain (outside the CDR3, taken from reference TRBV15 and TRBJ2-1): DAMVIQNPRYQVTQFGKPVTLSCSQTLNHNVMYWYQQKSSQAPKLLFHYYDKDFNNEADTPDNFQSRRPNTSFCFLDIRSPGLGDTAMYLCATSRGTSGDYNEQFFGPGTRLTVL.

V and J are TRBV5-1 and TRBJ2-2, with D unresolved. Trimming shortened V by 2 bases and J by 4 bases, and 9 bases separated the two germline ends. The CDR3 has 14 residues. Germline V gene sequence: CDR1 SGHRS, CDR2 YFSETQ. The CDR3 DNA reads as TGCGCCAGCAGCTTAACCGACTCCACCGGGGAGCTGTTTTTT. It is translated as CASSLTDSTGELFF.

V usage is TRBV4-1 and J usage is TRBJ2-5; 16 bases agree with TRBD2. V was pared by 4 bases and J by 5 bases, with 10 bases of the junction left unmatched. Germline V gene sequence: CDR1 MGHRA, CDR2 YSYEKL. This CDR3 spans 18 amino acids. This chain's CDR3 is CASSPRGLAGGGAETQYF. In nucleotides, the CDR3 is TGCGCCAGCAGCCCCAGGGGACTAGCGGGAGGGGGGGCGGAGACCCAGTACTTC.

Only a few counts were recorded for this clone. This rearrangement joins TRBV27 to TRBJ2-7; 11 bases fit TRBD2. The CDR3 has 14 residues. Trimming removed 4 bases from V and 4 bases from J; junction bases left unmatched: 3. CDR1 is MNHEY, CDR2 SMNVEV, per germline (reference sequence). In nucleotides, the CDR3 is TGTGCCAGCAGTTCCGGGACTAGCGGATACGAGCAGTACTTC. Its protein is CASSSGTSGYEQYF.